The TCR beta chain under discussion was sequenced for a study of cytomegalovirus exposure and HLA in healthy donors (dated by TCRdb to the late 2010s). For the study in its entirety: According to a later analysis, one platform produced both the roughly 110 validation repertoires and the 620 or so repertoires of the first cohort. The study aimed to test whether signatures of past pathogen exposure could be identified by cataloging public T cell receptors. To predict cytomegalovirus infection status, the study combined high-throughput TCR immunosequencing, statistical association of individual TCRs with disease status, and machine learning. In addition to the first cohort of around 670 subjects, a separate validation cohort of 120 different subjects was used. Summary of the overall study and its limitations: A later analysis had no HLA typing for the validation cohort, so co-occurrence there was scored across all 130 or so repertoires. The authors suggested that the approach could potentially be generalized to other disease states and immunological phenotypes. In vitro tests confirmed that a few of the cytomegalovirus-associated TCR beta chains recognize cytomegalovirus antigens. Most TCR sequences were seen in very few donors, while some public TCRs were found in many individuals. Cytomegalovirus status was reported to be diagnosed by the classifier with high specificity and sensitivity in both the original and validation cohorts. The study gave a list of 150 to 200 TCR beta chains associated with cytomegalovirus. Subsequent analysis determined that TCRs grouped into clusters in the first cohort also showed a tendency toward co-occurrence across the 120 validation repertoires, and approximately 94% of cluster scores exceeded 0.

The CDR3 covers 16 residues, taking in both the cysteine and the phenylalanine. Of the read, only the CDR3 DNA is kept; its 48 bases are in frame from base 1. Looking up the germline V gene (reference sequence) yields CDR1 SSHAT and CDR2 FNYEAQ. The donors belonged to the validation cohort of around 130 subjects, which was separate from the roughly 670-subject first cohort. As concerns this clone: Its antigen has not been determined. Germline and junction disagree at one end, which may indicate a read error.

The library was produced with the immunoSEQ multiplex PCR assay. In the authors' own workflow: To diagnose cytomegalovirus status from the catalog of TCR beta chain sequences, a statistical classification framework was built. This is the immuneACCESS table as TCRdb keeps it, with only in-frame sequences that have V and J called. A part of the clones is gone; compared with another copy, unresolved V genes explain less than half, and the rest is unexplained. That table furnishes V, J and clone size, whereas the DNA furnished D and trimming. The sample data list roughly 68,000 clones, and around nine tenths of these were observed just once. The ten largest clones add up to 1.7% of the sample.

The chain links TRBV7-7 with TRBJ2-5, with TRBD1 matching 8 junction bases. The receptor was derived from a woman aged 18-29 years in good health and CMV-seronegative. Sequenced input: PBMCs. The nucleotides read TGTGCTAGCAGCAGGGGGGTTTTTGGACAGGGTGAGACCCAGTACTTC. Its translation is CASSRGVFGQGETQYF.